These 16 T cell receptor beta chains came from one sample sequenced in a study of cytomegalovirus exposure and HLA in healthy donors. PCR used 60 Vbeta primers and 13 Jbeta primers. This table comes from immunoSEQ multiplex PCR, and its TCRdb copy is limited to in-frame clones, with some not included. The top ten clones hold about 3.8% of a sample with approximately 160,000 clones, around 83% of them seen once. The sequencing input was PBMCs. These receptor sequences come from a man in his fifties in good health and CMV-seropositive.

This chain uses TRBV4-1 with TRBJ2-5, with 13 bases identical to TRBD2. TRBJ2-7 explains the end of the DNA better; the J call may be wrong. The CDR3 runs to 18 residues. Germline CDR1 and CDR2: MGHRA and YSYEKL. The CDR3 region is CASSQDSLAGGQTSEQYF. The CDR3 DNA follows: TGCGCCAGCAGCCAAGATTCACTAGCGGGAGGGCAAACTTCCGAGCAGTACTTC.

This chain joins TRBV11-2 and TRBJ1-6, with D tentatively TRBD1 (5 bases). Trimming shortened V by 0 bases and J by 4 bases, and 10 bases separated the two germline ends. The CDR3 is 16 residues long. Germline assignment: CDR1 SGHAT and CDR2 FQNNGV. CDR3 coding DNA: TGTGCCAGCAGCTTAGAAAGGGGCCGTTATAATTCACCCCTCCACTTT. Protein: CASSLERGRYNSPLHF. Combining the CDR3 with reference TRBV11-2 and TRBJ1-6 gives the whole variable domain EAGVAQSPRYKIIEKRQSVAFWCNPISGHATLYWYQQILGQGPKLLIQFQNNGVVDDSQLPKDRFSAERLKGVDSTLKIQPAKLEDSAVYLCASSLERGRYNSPLHFGNGTRLTVT.

J is TRBJ2-7 and V is TRBV11-1; 7 nucleotides line up with TRBD2. V gave up 2 bases and J gave up 0 bases; unmatched junction bases: 10. The CDR3 runs 17 residues. Per germline, CDR1 SGHAT and CDR2 FQDESV (reference sequence). The CDR3 DNA reads as TGTGCCAGCAGCTTAACTGATACTAGCGCAACCTCCTACGAGCAGTACTTC. Protein: CASSLTDTSATSYEQYF. Full variable domain (rest looked up from reference TRBV11-1 and TRBJ2-7): EAEVAQSPRYKITEKSQAVAFWCDPISGHATLYWYRQILGQGPELLVQFQDESVVDDSQLPKDRFSAERLKGVDSTLKIQPAELGDSAMYLCASSLTDTSATSYEQYFGPGTRLTVT.

The chain has TRBV19 and TRBJ1-1; TRBD1 aligns across 9 bases. Germline V gene data show CDR1 as LNHDA and CDR2 as SQIVND (reference sequence). CDR3 length: 14 residues. Trimming at V came to 4 bases and at J to 3 bases, leaving 3 bases not matched to a gene. The DNA of the CDR3 is TGTGCCAGTAGTAAGGGACAGGGCTACACTGAAGCTTTCTTT. Residues: CASSKGQGYTEAFF.

The chain employs TRBV28 and TRBJ2-3; TRBD2 matches 7 bases. The CDR3 extends over 15 amino acids. Germline loops: CDR1 MDHEN, CDR2 SYDVKM. V lost 5 bases and J lost 6; bases outside the gene matches: 11. For the CDR3, the DNA is TGTGCCAGCAGTCCTACGGGGGGAGCCGGGGATACGCAGTATTTT. This sequence encodes CASSPTGGAGDTQYF. The full variable domain, its missing parts supplied by reference TRBV28 and TRBJ2-3, is DVKVTQSSRYLVKRTGEKVFLECVQDMDHENMFWYRQDPGLGLRLIYFSYDVKMKEKGDIPEGYSVSREKKERFSLILESASTNQTSMYLCASSPTGGAGDTQYFGPGTRLTVL.

The V gene is TRBV11-2, the J gene TRBJ2-1, with a tentative D call TRBD1 (5 bases). Per the germline V gene, CDR1 is SGHAT and CDR2 is FQNNGV. CDR3 size: 14 residues. V gave up 2 bases and J gave up 4 bases, with 9 bases separating them. Written as DNA, the CDR3 is TGTGCCAGCAGCTTACAGGGATATTACAATGAGCAGTTCTTC. Encoded protein: CASSLQGYYNEQFF.

The V gene is TRBV9, the J gene TRBJ2-7, with 8 bases that match TRBD2. The V gene end was trimmed by 0 bases and the J gene end by 6 bases; junction bases not matched to a gene: 2. Germline loops: CDR1 SGDLS, CDR2 YYNGEE. The CDR3 sequence is 13 residues long. The CDR3: CASSVGAGGEQYF. CDR3 in DNA: TGTGCCAGCAGCGTAGGGGCGGGAGGCGAGCAGTACTTC.

This chain uses TRBV5-6 with TRBJ1-6; D may be TRBD1 (5 bases). This CDR3 comprises 14 residues. The V gene's germline CDR1 is SGHDT and CDR2 YYEEEE. Trimming shortened V by 2 bases and J by 7 bases, and 10 bases separated the two germline ends. Here the CDR3 DNA reads TGTGCCAGCAGCTTCTGGGGCGGCAATTCACCCCTCCACTTT. Its translation is CASSFWGGNSPLHF.

The chain combines TRBV28 with TRBJ1-5; D is unresolved. Germline lookup yields CDR1 MDHEN and CDR2 SYDVKM. CDR3 length: 14 residues. Trimming pared 4 bases from V and 3 bases from J, leaving 10 bases between. The chain's CDR3 is CASSSPAYNQPQHF. In nucleotides, the CDR3 is TGTGCCAGCAGTTCACCCGCCTACAATCAGCCCCAGCATTTT.

The V call is TRBV7-9, the J call TRBJ2-7, with TRBD1 matching 7 bases. V trimming: 5 bases; J trimming: 2 bases; junction bases outside the gene matches: 6. CDR3 length equals 14 residues. The V gene's germline CDR1 is SEHNR and CDR2 FQNEAQ (reference sequence). CDR3 loop: CASSHRDRPYEQYF. CDR3 coding DNA: TGTGCCAGCAGCCACCGGGACAGACCCTACGAGCAGTACTTC. The variable domain in full, with the rest retrieved from reference TRBV7-9 and TRBJ2-7, is DTGVSQNPRHKITKRGQNVTFRCDPISEHNRLYWYRQTLGQGPEFLTYFQNEAQLEKSRLLSDRFSAERPKGSFSTLEIQRTEQGDSAMYLCASSHRDRPYEQYFGPGTRLTVT.

The chain combines TRBV30 with TRBJ2-2; D may be TRBD1 (5 bases). Germline CDR1 and CDR2: GTSNPN and SVGIG (reference sequence). The CDR3 extends over 16 amino acids. Trimming took off 0 bases at V and 2 bases at J, with 13 bases between the two ends. CDR3 residues: CAWSVLGQGNTGELFF. CDR3 nucleotides: TGTGCCTGGAGTGTACTGGGGCAGGGAAACACCGGGGAGCTGTTTTTT.

The chain employs TRBV7-9 and TRBJ2-2; 7 positions agree with TRBD2. Germline loops: CDR1 SEHNR, CDR2 FQNEAQ (reference sequence). J gave up 5 bases and V 5 bases, and 11 bases lay outside the gene matches. This CDR3 region has 16 residues. CDR3 loop: CASSPRAGEGTGELFF. The CDR3, as DNA: TGTGCCAGCAGCCCCCGGGCGGGAGAGGGAACCGGGGAGCTGTTTTTT.

This clone appeared a single time. CDR3 coding DNA: TGTGCCAGCTCACCTGCGGACAGGGGGACGGCTTTCTTT. This translates into CASSPADRGTAFF. This chain connects TRBV18 to TRBJ1-1; 10 bases match TRBD1. Germline CDR1 KGHSH, CDR2 LQKENI. The CDR3 sequence is 13 residues long. The ends lost 3 bases at V and 11 bases at J; junction bases unmatched: 6. Using reference TRBV18 and TRBJ1-1 for the parts outside the CDR3, the full variable domain is NAGVMQNPRHLVRRRGQEARLRCSPMKGHSHVYWYRQLPEEGLKFMVYLQKENIIDESGMPKERFSAEFPKEGPSILRIQQVVRGDSAAYFCASSPADRGTAFFGQGTRLTVV.

The chain carries TRBV6-5 and TRBJ1-3, with TRBD1 identical over 8 bases. The CDR3 runs 14 residues. V lost 6 bases and J lost 6; bases outside the gene matches: 7. Germline V CDR1 and CDR2: MNHEY, SVGAGI. This CDR3 is CASREDRVVNTIYF. The CDR3 DNA reads TGTGCCAGCAGAGAGGACAGGGTTGTAAACACCATATATTTT.

As DNA, the CDR3 is TGTGCCAGCACCACACAGCTAAATCAGCCCCAGCATTTT. Amino acid sequence: CASTTQLNQPQHF. The chain is built from TRBV6-1 and TRBJ1-5; D unresolved. V lost 7 bases and J 4 bases, leaving 11 bases between the germline ends. The CDR3 is 13 amino acids. Germline CDR1 reads MNHNS; CDR2 reads SASEGT.

The CDR3 region is CASSLHSGDNTGELFF. As DNA, the CDR3 is TGCGCCAGCAGCCTACATAGCGGGGACAACACCGGGGAGCTGTTTTTT. V usage is TRBV4-3 and J usage is TRBJ2-2, with TRBD2 matching 8 bases. The CDR3 has 16 residues. J gave up 2 bases and V 4 bases, and 6 bases lay outside the gene matches. Germline V lookup: CDR1 LGHNA, CDR2 YSLEER.